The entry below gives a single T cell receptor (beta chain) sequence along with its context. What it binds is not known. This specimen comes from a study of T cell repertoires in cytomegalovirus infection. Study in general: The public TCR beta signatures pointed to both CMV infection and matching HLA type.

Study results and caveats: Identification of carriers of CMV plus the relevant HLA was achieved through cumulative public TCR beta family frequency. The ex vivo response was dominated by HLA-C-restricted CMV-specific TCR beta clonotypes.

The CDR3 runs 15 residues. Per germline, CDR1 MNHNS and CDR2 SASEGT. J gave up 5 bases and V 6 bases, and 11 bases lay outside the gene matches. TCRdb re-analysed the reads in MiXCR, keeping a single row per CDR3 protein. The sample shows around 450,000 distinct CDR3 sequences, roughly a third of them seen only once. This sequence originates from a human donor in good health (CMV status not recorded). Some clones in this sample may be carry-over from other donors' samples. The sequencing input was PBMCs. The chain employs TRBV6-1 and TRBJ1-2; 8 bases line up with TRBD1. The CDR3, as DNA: TGTGCCAGCAGGTTTAGACAGGGGATACGGTATGGCTACACCTTC. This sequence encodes CASRFRQGIRYGYTF.